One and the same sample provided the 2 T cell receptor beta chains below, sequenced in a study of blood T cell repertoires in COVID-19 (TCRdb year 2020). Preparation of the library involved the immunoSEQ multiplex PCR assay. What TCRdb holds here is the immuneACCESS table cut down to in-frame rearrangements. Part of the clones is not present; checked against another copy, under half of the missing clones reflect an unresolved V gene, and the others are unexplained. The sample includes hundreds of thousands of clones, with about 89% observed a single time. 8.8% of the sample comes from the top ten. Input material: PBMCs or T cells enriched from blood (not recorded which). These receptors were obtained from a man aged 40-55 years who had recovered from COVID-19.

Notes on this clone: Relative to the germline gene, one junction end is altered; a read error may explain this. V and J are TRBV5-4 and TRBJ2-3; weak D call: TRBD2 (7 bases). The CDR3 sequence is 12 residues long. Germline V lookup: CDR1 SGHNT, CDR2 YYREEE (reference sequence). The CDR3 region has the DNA TGTGCCAGCAGCTTGGACGGCCGGGGGGCGCTTTTT. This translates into CASSLDGRGALF.

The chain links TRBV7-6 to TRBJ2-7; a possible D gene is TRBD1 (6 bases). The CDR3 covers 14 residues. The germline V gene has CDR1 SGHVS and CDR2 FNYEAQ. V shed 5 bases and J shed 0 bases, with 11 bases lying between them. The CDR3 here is CASSGSTGSYEQYF. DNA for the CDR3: TGTGCCAGCAGCGGATCGACAGGCTCCTACGAGCAGTACTTC.